This T cell receptor (beta chain) came from a study of vaccination effects on CD4 cells after COVID-19. This CDR3 spans 12 amino acids. Deletions cut 4 bases from V and 3 bases from J, with 3 bases between. The V gene's germline CDR1 is MNHEY and CDR2 SVGEGT. The method was immunoSEQ multiplex PCR; TCRdb's version includes in-frame clones alone and lacks a portion of them. Here the sample spans 70,000 to 95,000 clones, around 76% being singletons. Sequencing in the ViraFEST assay came after antigen-specific CD4+ T cells had been expanded with viral peptide pools, which were used to stimulate PBMC. Isolating CD4+ T cells followed approximately 11 days of culture. In the vaccine recipients, nucleocapsid antibodies were negative and there was no prior SARS-CoV-2 infection. They grew approximately 2.1 million PBMC in each well, adding about 10 IU/ml IL-2 and 7.5 to 10 ug/ml peptides. As to this clone: Its antigen remains unknown.

V and J are TRBV6-2 or TRBV6-3 and TRBJ1-4; unclear D gene. The receptor was derived from a human donor who received a COVID-19 vaccine. The input for sequencing was CD4+ T cells from PBMCs cultured with HCoV-229E spike peptides, taken before COVID-19 vaccination. DNA for the CDR3: TGTGCCAGCAGTTCGGCTAATGAAAAACTGTTTTTT. Its protein is CASSSANEKLFF.